This TCR beta chain was recorded in a study of shared clonotypes between healthy human individuals. Study findings and constraints: The study found lower generation probabilities in non-shared clonotypes than in those shared by all four donors.

All donors were healthy HIV-negative adults lacking recent acute infections or vaccinations. Adults of Caucasian background living in Nashville, Tennessee made up all donors. This CDR3 spans 13 amino acids. The V end lost 7 bases, the J end lost 0 bases, and 9 bases lay between the germline ends. Germline V gene data show CDR1 as MNHEY and CDR2 as SVGAGI. As for this clone: As yet, its antigen is unknown. At the DNA level, this CDR3 is encoded by other sequences in the same sample as well.

In the sorted-subset replicate PCRs, approximately 200 ng DNA, 25,000 to 30,000 T cell genomes, was used. TCRdb's table, derived via immunoSEQ multiplex PCR, lists solely in-frame clones and lacks some. The sample yields 2 million or so clones, 85% to 95% seen once. The genes are TRBV6-5 and TRBJ1-1; no definite D call. The source is a man younger than 35 in good health. Sequences were obtained from naive CD4+ T cells sorted from blood. The subset: CD45RA+ positively selected. The CDR3 DNA follows: TGTGCCAGCAAGAGGTCCATGAACACTGAAGCTTTCTTT. Translation gives CASKRSMNTEAFF.